This TCR beta chain was profiled in a study of naive and memory T cell subsets (dated by TCRdb to the late 2010s). At the level of the whole study: The study applied an open-source, UMI-based TCR alpha and beta sequencing pipeline to sorted naive and memory peripheral blood T cell subsets. RNA was DNase-treated and reverse transcribed with TCR constant-region primers, mostly using SuperScript III. IgG serology results and the functional CMV T cell responses were in complete agreement.

Points the paper makes about the study in general: In both CD4 and CD8 cells, the Gini index increased while Shannon and inverse Simpson diversity decreased from naive through CM, EM and EMRA. RNA-based TCR counts may be influenced by expression changes linked to T cell activation and differentiation. TCR abundance followed a power law whose exponent differed between naive and memory subsets but was consistent across the three individuals. Clonotypes were defined as single alpha or beta chain sequences, not paired alpha/beta receptors. The repertoire findings for the naive and memory subsets could not be validated, as no ground truth was available. After error correction, over 90% of naive TCR sequences appeared only once, giving much steeper abundance distributions than memory subsets. A few larger clonotypes were present in naive repertoires, especially CD8 naive repertoires, and these clonotypes were possibly memory cells re-expressing CD45RA.

The CDR3 has 11 amino acids, counting the end cysteine and phenylalanine. Only the CDR3 portion is preserved as DNA: 33 bases, with reading frame beginning at the first base. V gives up 6 bases and J gives up 13 bases, and the segment between their germline ends measures 14 bases. The germline V gene encodes CDR1 SEHNR and CDR2 FQNEAQ (reference sequence). The library was built by means of UMI-ligation and nested PCR. The beta constant-region primer consisted of an equimolar mixture of two oligonucleotides that together covered TRBC1 and TRBC2. A single-stranded oligonucleotide containing the SP2 primer and a 12-nucleotide UMI was joined to the 3' end of the cDNA by T4 RNA ligase 1. The ligated cDNA went through four rounds of PCR with nested alpha and beta constant-region primers together with the SP2 primer. Incubation of the ligation reaction lasted 20-24 hours at 16 degrees C. PCR2 was typically run as a SYBR Green qPCR and stopped at a predetermined threshold to prevent over-amplification. Apart from the first purification, every purification step used Agencourt AMPure XP magnetic beads. Libraries were quantified by Qubit and checked on a TapeStation, with a main peak expected near 650 bp. Pooled libraries were sequenced on an Illumina MiSeq using v2 2x251 paired-end kits, and typically roughly 0.85-2 million reads were obtained per sample. Each sample's library went into the pool at 4 nM, and roughly 4.5-7.5% PhiX was added to help with cluster recognition. The paper's processing steps were these. V and J genes were assigned to Demultiplexor-processed FASTQ reads by Decombinator through tag matching, with a single base-pair mismatch being allowed. UMIs were used by Collapsinator to correct both sequencing errors and frequency errors arising from PCR heterogeneity. TCRs were translated and CDR3s were extracted from the conserved cysteine to the FGXG phenylalanine by CDR3Translator, with non-productive sequences being flagged. Gini, Shannon entropy and inverse Simpson indices were calculated on repertoires subsampled to equal numbers of UMI-defined TCRs. Clonotype abundance distributions were fitted to a power law by maximum likelihood within the linear range. When run on a single naive CD8 sample, MIGEC and the pipeline yielded similar UMI counts, similar unique TCR numbers and similar clonal distributions. In one analysis, naive TCRs that were also found in any memory subset of the same donor were excluded from the naive repertoire. Repertoires were searched for around 8,000 CMV-associated CDR3 sequences compiled from VDJdb and a published dataset. Starting from the raw public reads, TCRdb applied fastp trimming at Q25, assembled clones with MiXCR and retained in-frame beta chains. For every CDR3 protein sequence, its rows merge into one entry that carries the most common genes and DNA. These V and J calls originate from TCRdb's pipeline instead of the authors' own analysis. The sample table holds 130,000 to 150,000 distinct CDR3 sequences, of which about a sixth were seen once. 0.14% to 0.15% of the sample rests with the top ten.

Separate amplification of TCR alpha and beta chain libraries was performed from the second PCR step onward. Donor CMV status was determined by IFNgamma production from CD4+ T cells after overnight stimulation of fresh PBMCs with CMV viral lysate. CD4 T cells were positively selected with Miltenyi beads, followed by positive selection of CD8 T cells from the CD4-negative fraction. After staining for CD3, CD4, CD8, CD45RA, CD27 and a live/dead dye, cells were sorted on a BD Aria II into four subsets based on CD45RA and CD27. A few healthy volunteers provided blood, and each donor's sample was split into CD4 and CD8 T cells and then further divided into four differentiation subsets. Roughly 0.12 L of peripheral blood was taken from each donor, and PBMC were separated by density-gradient centrifugation on Ficoll-Paque PLUS. After sorting, cells were lysed in RLT buffer, RNA was extracted using a Qiagen RNeasy kit, and the extracted RNA was stored at -80 degrees C.

This clonotype appeared a few times. The antigen it binds to is not known. Per-nucleotide qualities are absent, and no much larger clonotype sits a single base away. The receptor chain draws on TRBV7-9 and TRBJ2-3; the D region possibly corresponds to TRBD1 (5 bases align). The sequence was obtained from a human donor in good health. The sample comprised naive CD4+ T cells from blood. Reading the label with the study, this specimen's cell subset or site is: naive T cells, CD45RA high CD27+. The CDR3 amino acid sequence is: CASSRQFAEYF. In nucleotides, the sequence is TGTGCCAGCAGTCGACAGTTTGCGGAGTATTTT. Reference TRBV7-9 and TRBJ2-3 proteins supply the regions before and after the CDR3; the full variable domain is: DTGVSQNPRHKITKRGQNVTFRCDPISEHNRLYWYRQTLGQGPEFLTYFQNEAQLEKSRLLSDRFSAERPKGSFSTLEIQRTEQGDSAMYLCASSRQFAEYFGPGTRLTVL.